One and the same sample provided the 27 T cell receptor beta chains below, sequenced in a study of blood T cell repertoires in COVID-19. Profiling relied on immunoSEQ multiplex PCR, and the TCRdb table lists in-frame clones only, not all of them. Among about 80,000 clones listed, approximately 82% were seen once. The sequencing sample was made of peripheral blood. Every receptor here comes from a human donor in a cohort sampled during active COVID-19.

The chain combines TRBV5-1 with TRBJ2-1, with TRBD2 matching over 8 bases. There are 16 residues in the CDR3. Germline CDR1 is SGHRS and CDR2 is YFSETQ. V shed 4 bases and J 1 base; nucleotides not matched to a gene: 7. The CDR3 bases are TGCGCCAGCAGCAGTGAGACTAGCGTTTCCTACAATGAGCAGTTCTTC. This codes for CASSSETSVSYNEQFF.

V is TRBV7-2 and J is TRBJ1-3; D gene unclear. This CDR3 is built from 15 residues. V was trimmed by 5 bases and J by 0 bases, leaving 11 bases between them. Germline lookup yields CDR1 SGHTA and CDR2 FQGNSA. CDR3: CASSQRTASGNTIYF. CDR3 DNA: TGTGCCAGCAGCCAAAGGACTGCCTCTGGAAACACCATATATTTT.

The table lists this clone with a count of one. The J gene is TRBJ1-2, the V gene TRBV7-2; 10 bases match TRBD1. This CDR3 region has 13 residues. CDR1 is SGHTA, CDR2 FQGNSA, per germline. The ends lost 6 bases at V and 6 bases at J; junction bases unmatched: 4. CDR3 region: CASRDRGQDGYTF. CDR3 coding DNA: TGTGCCAGCAGAGACAGGGGGCAGGATGGCTACACCTTC.

The rearrangement joins TRBV3-1 (or the pseudogene TRBV3-2) to TRBJ2-3; a weak D match, TRBD2 (6 bases). The V end lost 2 bases, the J end lost 0 bases, and 12 bases lay between the germline ends. Germline CDR1 and CDR2: LGHDT and YNNKEL (reference sequence). The CDR3 extends over 16 amino acids. Here the CDR3 reads CASSQLGGTSTDTQYF. The DNA of the CDR3 is TGTGCCAGCAGCCAATTGGGGGGTACTAGCACAGATACGCAGTATTTT.

The chain uses TRBV6-6 and TRBJ2-1; 10 bases are a match to TRBD2. The trim removed 6 bases at V and 1 base at J, leaving 3 bases unmatched. The CDR3 runs 15 residues. In germline, CDR1 is MNHNY, CDR2 SVGAGI (reference sequence). The CDR3 DNA reads TGTGCCAGCAGCCTAGCGGGAGTGTCCTACAATGAGCAGTTCTTC. It is translated as CASSLAGVSYNEQFF.

The chain links TRBV6-5 to TRBJ2-7, with TRBD2 matching 7 bases. The germline V gene has CDR1 MNHEY and CDR2 SVGAGI. The CDR3 contains 14 residues. With 2 bases clipped from V and 5 bases from J, the junction kept 6 bases outside the gene matches. DNA of the CDR3: TGTGCCAGCAGTTACAGGGCGGGGGTCGACGAGCAGTACTTC. It translates to CASSYRAGVDEQYF.

The chain has TRBV24-1 and TRBJ2-5; tentatively, D is TRBD1 (6 bases). The CDR3 is 15 amino acids. CDR1 and CDR2 (germline): KGHDR, SFDVKD. V was trimmed by 2 bases and J by 1 base, leaving 10 bases between them. CDR3 sequence: CATSDSRQVQETQYF. In DNA form, the CDR3 reads TGTGCCACCAGTGATTCGCGACAGGTCCAAGAGACCCAGTACTTC.

The CDR3 loop reads CASSSTGRSTDTQYF. The CDR3 nucleotides read TGCGCCAGCAGCTCGACAGGGCGTAGCACAGATACGCAGTATTTT. The chain recombines TRBV5-1 with TRBJ2-3, with 7 bases identical to TRBD1. This CDR3 spans 15 amino acids. Germline lookup yields CDR1 SGHRS and CDR2 YFSETQ. Trimming took 3 bases from V and 0 from J; bases not matched to a gene: 4.

The rearrangement links TRBV11-2 to TRBJ1-4; D may be TRBD1 (6 bases). Per the germline V gene, CDR1 is SGHAT and CDR2 is FQNNGV. V lost 5 bases to trimming and J lost 4 bases, with 14 bases between them. The length of the CDR3 is 15 residues. This chain's CDR3 is CASSLTGSSNEKLFF. The DNA for the CDR3 is TGTGCCAGCAGCCTTACAGGGTCCAGTAATGAAAAACTGTTTTTT.

This chain joins TRBV7-9 and TRBJ2-7, with TRBD1 matching 10 bases. The V gene end was trimmed by 4 bases and the J gene end by 2 bases; junction bases not matched to a gene: 2. The CDR3 is 14 residues long. Germline CDR1 is SEHNR and CDR2 is FQNEAQ (reference sequence). The CDR3 here is CASSYGTGAYEQYF. The CDR3 DNA reads TGTGCCAGCAGCTACGGGACAGGGGCCTACGAGCAGTACTTC.

The rearrangement uses TRBV15 and TRBJ1-4; D not certain. Germline V gives CDR1 LNHNV, CDR2 YYDKDF (reference sequence). V was shortened by 0 bases and J by 7 bases, with 9 bases between the two germline ends. The CDR3 has 14 residues. Here the CDR3 DNA reads TGTGCCACCAGCAGAGAAGCGGGAGGTGAAAAACTGTTTTTT. This codes for CATSREAGGEKLFF.

The chain has TRBV4-2 and TRBJ2-1; D is perhaps TRBD2 (5 bases). Trimming took off 0 bases at V and 7 bases at J, with 13 bases between the two ends. Germline loops: CDR1 LGHNA, CDR2 YNFKEQ. The CDR3 extends over 15 amino acids. The CDR3 is CASSQESRGNNEQFF. CDR3 bases: TGTGCCAGCAGCCAAGAGAGTCGGGGAAATAATGAGCAGTTCTTC.

The chain carries TRBV12-3 or TRBV12-4 and TRBJ2-7; D not certain. Trimming took 2 bases from V and 6 from J, leaving 8 bases between them. The CDR3 spans 12 residues. The CDR3 loop is CASSLYTTEQYF. CDR3 in DNA: TGTGCCAGCAGTTTATACACCACCGAGCAGTACTTC.

The chain carries TRBV5-1 and TRBJ2-1; the match to TRBD1 covers 8 bases. The CDR3 consists of 15 residues. CDR1 is SGHRS, CDR2 YFSETQ, per germline. The trim removed 4 bases at V and 3 bases at J, leaving 6 bases unmatched. The CDR3 loop is CASSPRTGYYNEQFF. The DNA for the CDR3 is TGCGCCAGCAGCCCGAGGACAGGGTACTACAATGAGCAGTTCTTC. Full variable domain (remainder filled in from reference TRBV5-1 and TRBJ2-1): KAGVTQTPRYLIKTRGQQVTLSCSPISGHRSVSWYQQTPGQGLQFLFEYFSETQRNKGNFPGRFSGRQFSNSRSEMNVSTLELGDSALYLCASSPRTGYYNEQFFGPGTRLTVL.

This chain joins TRBV30 and TRBJ2-1; possibly TRBD2 for D (7 bases). Trimming stripped 8 bases from V and 3 bases from J, with 14 bases between. The germline gives CDR1 GTSNPN, CDR2 SVGIG (reference sequence). CDR3 length equals 13 residues. The CDR3 DNA follows: TGTGCCCTCTCGGGGGGCGTCTACAATGAGCAGTTCTTC. This encodes CALSGGVYNEQFF.

The genes are TRBV18 and TRBJ1-4, with TRBD1 identical over 10 bases. The CDR3 length is 15 residues. In germline, CDR1 is KGHSH, CDR2 LQKENI. After removal of 3 bases from V and 8 bases from J, the junction contained 6 bases not matched to a gene. As DNA, the CDR3 is TGTGCCAGCTCACCTCCGCCGGGACAGGGGGAAAAACTGTTTTTT. Its translation: CASSPPPGQGEKLFF.

V gene TRBV4-1 combines with J gene TRBJ2-1; 10 bases are a match to TRBD2. After removal of 4 bases from V and 5 bases from J, the junction contained 8 bases not matched to a gene. The CDR3 contains 16 residues. CDR1 and CDR2 from the germline V gene are MGHRA and YSYEKL. The CDR3 nucleotides are TGCGCCAGCAGCCCTCAAGCGGGAGGGCCAAACAATGAGCAGTTCTTC. Protein product: CASSPQAGGPNNEQFF.

The CDR3 region is CASSAPDWTGELFF. In DNA form, the CDR3 reads TGTGCCAGCAGTGCCCCGGACTGGACCGGGGAGCTGTTTTTT. The chain couples TRBV28 to TRBJ2-2, with a possible D match to TRBD2 (5 bases). Germline values: CDR1 MDHEN, CDR2 SYDVKM. There are 14 residues in the CDR3. V gave up 5 bases and J gave up 5 bases, with 12 bases separating them.

The gene calls are TRBV5-1 and TRBJ1-1; D gene uncertain. Deletions cut 6 bases from V and 0 bases from J, with 15 bases between. From germline, CDR1 is SGHRS and CDR2 YFSETQ. The CDR3 is made up of 15 amino acids. The CDR3: CASTFDWRMNTEAFF. CDR3 DNA: TGCGCCAGCACCTTCGACTGGCGCATGAACACTGAAGCTTTCTTT.

This clone was detected once. The chain employs TRBV11-2 and TRBJ2-1; 8 bases match TRBD2. Germline values: CDR1 SGHAT, CDR2 FQNNGV. V trimming: 4 bases; J trimming: 7 bases; junction bases outside the gene matches: 9. This CDR3 region has 15 residues. The CDR3 nucleotides are TGTGCCAGCAGCTCGGCGGGGGGCGGGTTTAATGAGCAGTTCTTC. Translation gives CASSSAGGGFNEQFF.

V gene TRBV10-3 combines with J gene TRBJ2-1, with 7 positions matching TRBD2. This CDR3 has 15 amino acids. After removal of 3 bases from V and 7 bases from J, the junction contained 9 bases not matched to a gene. Germline CDR1 ENHRY, CDR2 SYGVKD. The CDR3 spells CAISDGGRVINEQFF. For the CDR3, the DNA is TGTGCCATCAGTGATGGCGGGAGAGTCATAAATGAGCAGTTCTTC.

The chain is built from TRBV5-8 and TRBJ2-4; D is perhaps TRBD1 (6 bases). Germline V gene data show CDR1 as SGHTS and CDR2 as YDEGEE. The CDR3 covers 17 residues. V lost 4 bases and J lost 1, with 18 bases in between. The CDR3 reads CASSPRAGVRAKNIQYF. In DNA, the CDR3 is TGTGCCAGCAGCCCCCGGGCAGGGGTTCGGGCCAAAAACATTCAGTACTTC.

The rearrangement joins TRBV25-1 to TRBJ2-7; D is undetermined. Germline V gene sequence: CDR1 MGHDK, CDR2 SYGVNS. The CDR3 totals 13 residues. Trimming cost V 10 bases and J 0 bases, with 13 bases left between them. This CDR3 is CATREEYSYEQYF. CDR3 bases: TGTGCCACCAGAGAGGAGTACTCCTACGAGCAGTACTTC.

V gene TRBV3-1 (or the pseudogene TRBV3-2) combines with J gene TRBJ2-7, with 10 bases identical to TRBD2. Germline CDR1 is LGHDT and CDR2 is YNNKEL (reference sequence). The CDR3 length is 16 residues. V lost 0 bases, J lost 2 bases, and 4 bases stayed unmatched. The CDR3 DNA follows: TGTGCCAGCAGCCAAGATCTGGGACTAGCGACCTACGAGCAGTACTTC. Translation: CASSQDLGLATYEQYF.

The chain has TRBV7-9 and TRBJ2-6; D is unresolved. The CDR3 has 15 amino acids. V gave up 6 bases and J gave up 0 bases, with 9 bases separating them. CDR1 SEHNR and CDR2 FQNEAQ come from the germline V gene (reference sequence). For the CDR3, the DNA is TGTGCCAGCAGTCGCGTTACCTCTGGGGCCAACGTCCTGACTTTC. It encodes CASSRVTSGANVLTF.

The chain is built from TRBV19 and TRBJ2-7, with D possibly being TRBD1 (6 bases). The germline V and J ends were trimmed by 6 bases and 0 bases, with 9 bases remaining between them. The CDR3 length is 13 residues. Germline V gene data show CDR1 as LNHDA and CDR2 as SQIVND (reference sequence). CDR3 residues: CASSIQGSYEQYF. Here the CDR3 DNA reads TGTGCCAGTAGCATACAGGGCTCCTACGAGCAGTACTTC.

The J gene is TRBJ2-1, the V gene TRBV29-1; tentatively, D is TRBD1 (5 bases). CDR1 is SQVTM and CDR2 is ANQGSEA in the germline V gene. The CDR3 is 16 amino acids. V lost 7 bases and J 0 bases, leaving 19 bases between the germline ends. CDR3 region: CSAPDQGRSSYNEQFF. In DNA form, the CDR3 reads TGCAGCGCCCCGGACCAGGGAAGAAGCTCCTACAATGAGCAGTTCTTC.